This TCR beta chain was obtained from a study of human T cells and chemical hapten exposure. About the research overall: Patients, largely female, had alopecia areata, totalis or universalis.

The time point was: patch test 2, 6 weeks after DPC sensitization. Treatment meaning: therapeutic diphenylcyclopropenone sensitization with weekly scalp DPC. Study observations and caveats: Expanded TCRs produced significantly more large CDR3 similarity clusters than controls did. A positive correlation with patch test score was shown by PT1 expanded TCR counts.

This clonotype was picked up many times. Its antigen is undetermined. The length of the CDR3 is 15 residues. Unmatched junction bases numbered 9, after V lost 7 bases and J lost 6 bases. CDR1 and CDR2 (germline): MNHNS, SASEGT. TCRdb recomputed calls from the RACE reads with MiXCR, one row per CDR3 protein. The top ten clones hold approximately 1.2% of a sample with tens of thousands of distinct CDR3 sequences, around 7% of them seen once. The sequences come from whole blood, collected in connection with sensitization to the hapten diphenylcyclopropenone (DPC). V and J are TRBV6-1 and TRBJ1-5; TRBD1 agrees at 10 bases. This TCR derives from a woman aged 25 to 39 with alopecia areata. Some clones in this sample may be carry-over from other donors' samples. CDR3 region: CASTGTGVVRQPQHF. The CDR3 DNA reads TGTGCCAGCACCGGGACAGGGGTAGTCCGTCAGCCCCAGCATTTT.